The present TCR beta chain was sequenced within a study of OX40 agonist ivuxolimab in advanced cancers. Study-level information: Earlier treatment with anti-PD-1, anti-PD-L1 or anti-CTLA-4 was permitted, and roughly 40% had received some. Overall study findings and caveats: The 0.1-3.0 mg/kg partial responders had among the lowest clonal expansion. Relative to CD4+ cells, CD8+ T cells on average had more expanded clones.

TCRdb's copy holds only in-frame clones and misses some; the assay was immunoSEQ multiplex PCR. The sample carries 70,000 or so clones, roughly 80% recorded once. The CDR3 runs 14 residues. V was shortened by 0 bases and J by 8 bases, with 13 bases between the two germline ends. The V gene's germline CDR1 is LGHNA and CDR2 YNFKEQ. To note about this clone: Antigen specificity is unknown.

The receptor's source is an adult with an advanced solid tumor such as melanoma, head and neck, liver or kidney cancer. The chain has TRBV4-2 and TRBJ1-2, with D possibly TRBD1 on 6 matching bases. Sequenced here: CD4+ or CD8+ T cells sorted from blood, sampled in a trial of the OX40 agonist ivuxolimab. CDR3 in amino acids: CASSQDGAQGGYTF. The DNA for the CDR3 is TGTGCCAGCAGCCAAGATGGGGCCCAGGGGGGCTACACCTTC.